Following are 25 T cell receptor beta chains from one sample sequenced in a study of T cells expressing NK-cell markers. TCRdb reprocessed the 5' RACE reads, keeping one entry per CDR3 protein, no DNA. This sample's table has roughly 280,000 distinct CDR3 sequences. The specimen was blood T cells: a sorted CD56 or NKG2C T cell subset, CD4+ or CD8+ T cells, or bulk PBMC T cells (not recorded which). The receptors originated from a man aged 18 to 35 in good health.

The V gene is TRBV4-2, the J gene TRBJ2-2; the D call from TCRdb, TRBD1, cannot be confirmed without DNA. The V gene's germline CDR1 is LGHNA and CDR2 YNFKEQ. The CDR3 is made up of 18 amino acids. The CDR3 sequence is CASSQVMGTNINTGELFF.

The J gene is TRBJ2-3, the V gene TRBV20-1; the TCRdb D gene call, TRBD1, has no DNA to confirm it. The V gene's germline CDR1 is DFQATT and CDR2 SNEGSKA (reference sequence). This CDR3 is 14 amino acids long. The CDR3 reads CSASGILGTDTQYF.

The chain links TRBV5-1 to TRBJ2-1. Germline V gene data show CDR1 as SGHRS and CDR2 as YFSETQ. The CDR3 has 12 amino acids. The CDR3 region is CASRGPSDEQFF.

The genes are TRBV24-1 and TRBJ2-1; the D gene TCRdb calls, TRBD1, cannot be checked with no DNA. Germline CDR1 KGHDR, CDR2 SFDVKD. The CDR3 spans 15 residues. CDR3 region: CATARGPGTTNEQFF.

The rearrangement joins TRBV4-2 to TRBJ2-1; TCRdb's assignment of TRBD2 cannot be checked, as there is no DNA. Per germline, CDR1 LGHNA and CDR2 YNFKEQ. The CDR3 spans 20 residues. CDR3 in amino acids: CASRGLWELGGGSSYNEQFF.

The CDR3 sequence: CATSDPGQADTDTQYF. The chain has TRBV24-1 and TRBJ2-3; TCRdb designates TRBD1, a call that cannot be tested without DNA. The germline V gene encodes CDR1 KGHDR and CDR2 SFDVKD. The CDR3 covers 16 residues.

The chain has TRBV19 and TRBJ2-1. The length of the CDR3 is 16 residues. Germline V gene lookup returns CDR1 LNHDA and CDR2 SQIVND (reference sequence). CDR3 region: CATTLSVGVIGNEQFF. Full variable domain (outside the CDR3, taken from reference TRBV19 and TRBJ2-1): DGGITQSPKYLFRKEGQNVTLSCEQNLNHDAMYWYRQDPGQGLRLIYYSQIVNDFQKGDIAEGYSVSREKKESFPLTVTSAQKNPTAFYLCATTLSVGVIGNEQFFGPGTRLTVL.

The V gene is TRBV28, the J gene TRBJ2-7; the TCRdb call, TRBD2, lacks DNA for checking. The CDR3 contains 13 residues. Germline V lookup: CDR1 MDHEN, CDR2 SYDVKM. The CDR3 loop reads CASSLGLAYEQYF.

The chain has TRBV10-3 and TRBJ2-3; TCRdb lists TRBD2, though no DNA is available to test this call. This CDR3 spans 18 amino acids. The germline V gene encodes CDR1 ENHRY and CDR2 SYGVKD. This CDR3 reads CAISESRLAGSSTDTQYF.

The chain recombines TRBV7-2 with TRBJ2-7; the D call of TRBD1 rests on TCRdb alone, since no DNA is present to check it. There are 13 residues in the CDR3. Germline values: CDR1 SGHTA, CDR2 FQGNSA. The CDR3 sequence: CASSITGGSEQYF.

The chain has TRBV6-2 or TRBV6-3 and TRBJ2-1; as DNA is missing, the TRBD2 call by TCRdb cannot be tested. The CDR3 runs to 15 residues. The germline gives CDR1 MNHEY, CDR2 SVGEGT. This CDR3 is CASSKLAGGRGEQFF.

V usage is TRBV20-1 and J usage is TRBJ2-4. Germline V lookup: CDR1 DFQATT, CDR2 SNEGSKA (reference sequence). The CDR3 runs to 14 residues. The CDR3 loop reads CSARALLAKNIQYF.

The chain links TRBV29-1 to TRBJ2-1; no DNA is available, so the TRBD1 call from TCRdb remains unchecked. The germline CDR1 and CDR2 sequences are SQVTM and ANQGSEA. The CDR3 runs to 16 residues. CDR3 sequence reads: CSVDPLDLSSYNEQFF.

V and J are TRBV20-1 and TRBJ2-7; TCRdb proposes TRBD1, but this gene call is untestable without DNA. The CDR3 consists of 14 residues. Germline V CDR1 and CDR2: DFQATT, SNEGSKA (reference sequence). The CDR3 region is CSASRGQGEGEQYF.

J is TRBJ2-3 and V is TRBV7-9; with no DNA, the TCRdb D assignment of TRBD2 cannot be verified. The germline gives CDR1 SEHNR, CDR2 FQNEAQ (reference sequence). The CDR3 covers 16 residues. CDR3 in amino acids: CASSIGLAGATDTQYF.

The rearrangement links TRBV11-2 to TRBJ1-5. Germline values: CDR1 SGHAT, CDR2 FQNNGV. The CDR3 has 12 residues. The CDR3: CASSPTKGPQHF.

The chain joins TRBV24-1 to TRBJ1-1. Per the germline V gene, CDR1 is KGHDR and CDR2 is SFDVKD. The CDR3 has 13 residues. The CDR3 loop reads CATSDTPGLRAFF.

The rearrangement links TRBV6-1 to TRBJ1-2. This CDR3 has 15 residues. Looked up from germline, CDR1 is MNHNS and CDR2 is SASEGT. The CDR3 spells CASSSRQIANYGYTF.

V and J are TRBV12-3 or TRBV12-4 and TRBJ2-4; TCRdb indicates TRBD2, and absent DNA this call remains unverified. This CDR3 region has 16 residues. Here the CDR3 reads CASSPNAGGPGNIQYF.

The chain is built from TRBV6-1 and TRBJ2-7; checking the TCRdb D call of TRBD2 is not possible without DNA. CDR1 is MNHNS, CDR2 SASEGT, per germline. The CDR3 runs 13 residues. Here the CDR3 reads CASSGELSYEQYF.

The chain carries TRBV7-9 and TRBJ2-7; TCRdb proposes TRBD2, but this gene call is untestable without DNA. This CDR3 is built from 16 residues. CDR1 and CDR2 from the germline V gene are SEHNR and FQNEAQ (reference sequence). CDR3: CASSLELALRPGEQYF.

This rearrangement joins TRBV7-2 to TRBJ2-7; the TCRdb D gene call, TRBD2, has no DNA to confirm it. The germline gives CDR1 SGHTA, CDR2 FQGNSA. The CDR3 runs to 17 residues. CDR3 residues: CASSLKATSGYSYEQYF.

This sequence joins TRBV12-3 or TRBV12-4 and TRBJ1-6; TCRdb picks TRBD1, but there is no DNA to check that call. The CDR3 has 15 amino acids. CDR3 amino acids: CASRPTGGTYSPLHF.

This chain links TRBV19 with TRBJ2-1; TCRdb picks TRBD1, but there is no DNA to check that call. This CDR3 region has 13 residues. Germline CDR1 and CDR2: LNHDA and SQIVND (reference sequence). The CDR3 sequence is CASSILSRKREFF.

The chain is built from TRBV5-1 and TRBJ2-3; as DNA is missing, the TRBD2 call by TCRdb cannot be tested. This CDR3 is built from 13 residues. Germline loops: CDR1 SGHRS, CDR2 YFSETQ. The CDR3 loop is CASSSGRADTQYF.